A single sample is the source of the 17 T cell receptor beta chains below, sequenced in a study of early T cells in non-severe SARS-CoV-2 infection. TCRdb processed the 5' RACE reads anew with MiXCR; each CDR3 protein has one entry. The sample comprises 80,000 to 95,000 distinct CDR3 sequences, around 17% of which are singletons, and 4.5% to 6.5% rests with the top ten. Source: whole blood, taken at baseline. Source of these receptors: an adult who was a healthcare worker with PCR-confirmed SARS-CoV-2 infection or an uninfected control (not recorded which).

A few counts support this clonotype. The rearrangement links TRBV28 to TRBJ2-7; 7 bases align to TRBD2. The junction had 5 bases not matched to a gene; V was cut back by 2 bases and J by 1 base. Germline assignment: CDR1 MDHEN and CDR2 SYDVKM. The CDR3 contains 15 residues. CDR3 loop: CASSLGLVSSYEQYF. CDR3 nucleotide sequence: TGTGCCAGCAGTTTAGGACTAGTTAGTTCCTACGAGCAGTACTTC.

This clonotype was observed many times. The chain recombines TRBV25-1 with TRBJ2-3; possible D gene TRBD2, 7 bases. This CDR3 has 14 amino acids. Per germline, CDR1 MGHDK and CDR2 SYGVNS. Trimming cost V 3 bases and J 4 bases, with 11 bases left between them. CDR3 coding DNA: TGTGCCAGCAGTGAGGGGGGGGGCGCAGATACGCAGTATTTT. Translated: CASSEGGGADTQYF.

The chain joins TRBV5-6 to TRBJ2-1, with 12 bases that match TRBD2. V lost 6 bases and J lost 9; bases outside the gene matches: 7. The length of the CDR3 is 14 residues. Germline CDR1 reads SGHDT; CDR2 reads YYEEEE. As DNA, the CDR3 is TGTGCCAGCACCGGACTAGCGGGAAGGTCTGAGCAGTTCTTC. This codes for CASTGLAGRSEQFF.

J is TRBJ2-5 and V is TRBV28; D possibly uses TRBD1 or TRBD2 (6 bases each). The CDR3 spans 14 residues. V was shortened by 5 bases and J by 4 bases, with 14 bases between the two germline ends. Germline assignment: CDR1 MDHEN and CDR2 SYDVKM. CDR3 DNA: TGTGCCAGCAGTATCCCGGGGGCCCGAGAGACCCAGTACTTC. The encoded protein is CASSIPGARETQYF. Based on the CDR3 plus reference TRBV28 and TRBJ2-5, the full variable domain is DVKVTQSSRYLVKRTGEKVFLECVQDMDHENMFWYRQDPGLGLRLIYFSYDVKMKEKGDIPEGYSVSREKKERFSLILESASTNQTSMYLCASSIPGARETQYFGPGTRLLVL.

The chain recombines TRBV6-1 with TRBJ1-1; TRBD1 agrees at 7 bases. V shed 6 bases, J shed 6 bases, and the junction held 7 bases outside the gene matches. The CDR3 is made up of 13 amino acids. CDR1 and CDR2 from the germline V gene are MNHNS and SASEGT. CDR3 bases: TGTGCCAGCAGACTCGGACAGGATCCTGAAGCTTTCTTT. It specifies CASRLGQDPEAFF.

The gene calls are TRBV29-1 and TRBJ2-1; D call uncertain. The CDR3 extends over 12 amino acids. Germline V gene lookup returns CDR1 SQVTM and CDR2 ANQGSEA. V was shortened by 1 base and J by 0 bases, with 1 base between the two germline ends. CDR3 amino acids: CSVEVSYNEQFF. Written as DNA, the CDR3 is TGCAGCGTTGAAGTCTCCTACAATGAGCAGTTCTTC.

A few counts support this clonotype. J is TRBJ2-4 and V is TRBV5-6; D is uncertain. Trimming removed 1 base at V and 0 bases at J, with 11 bases between. Germline values: CDR1 SGHDT, CDR2 YYEEEE. CDR3 size: 16 residues. The CDR3 is CASSLYGETAKNIQYF. The DNA for the CDR3 is TGTGCCAGCAGCTTGTATGGAGAAACAGCCAAAAACATTCAGTACTTC. Full variable domain (missing parts from reference TRBV5-6 and TRBJ2-4): DAGVTQSPTHLIKTRGQQVTLRCSPKSGHDTVSWYQQALGQGPQFIFQYYEEEERQRGNFPDRFSGHQFPNYSSELNVNALLLGDSALYLCASSLYGETAKNIQYFGAGTRLSVL.

This clonotype has only a few counts. The chain couples TRBV10-3 to TRBJ1-6; 8 positions agree with TRBD1. Germline V gives CDR1 ENHRY, CDR2 SYGVKD. There are 13 residues in the CDR3. Trimming at V came to 11 bases and at J to 5 bases, leaving 5 bases not matched to a gene. Here the CDR3 reads CASGQENNSPLHF. CDR3 DNA sequence: TGTGCCTCGGGACAGGAAAATAATTCACCCCTCCACTTT.

J is TRBJ2-7 and V is TRBV11-2; TRBD2 is a possible D gene (6 bases). V lost 2 bases and J lost 4, with 18 bases in between. Per the germline V gene, CDR1 is SGHAT and CDR2 is FQNNGV. CDR3 size: 16 residues. CDR3 bases: TGTGCCAGCAGCTTAAAGTCCTCTGTCCGGGGGTACGAGCAGTACTTC. Its protein is CASSLKSSVRGYEQYF. The full variable domain, rest sourced from reference TRBV11-2 and TRBJ2-7, is EAGVAQSPRYKIIEKRQSVAFWCNPISGHATLYWYQQILGQGPKLLIQFQNNGVVDDSQLPKDRFSAERLKGVDSTLKIQPAKLEDSAVYLCASSLKSSVRGYEQYFGPGTRLTVT.

The rearrangement uses TRBV28 and TRBJ2-7; D is possibly TRBD1 (5 bases). V was shortened by 3 bases and J by 2 bases, with 11 bases between the two germline ends. The CDR3 loop spans 14 amino acids. CDR1 MDHEN and CDR2 SYDVKM come from the germline V gene. As DNA, the CDR3 is TGTGCCAGCAGTTTCGCACAGGCAACCTACGAGCAGTACTTC. Translated, it gives CASSFAQATYEQYF. The full variable domain, completed using reference TRBV28 and TRBJ2-7, is DVKVTQSSRYLVKRTGEKVFLECVQDMDHENMFWYRQDPGLGLRLIYFSYDVKMKEKGDIPEGYSVSREKKERFSLILESASTNQTSMYLCASSFAQATYEQYFGPGTRLTVT.

This clonotype has just a few counts. V usage is TRBV20-1 and J usage is TRBJ2-4; 10 bases align to TRBD2. The CDR3 has 14 amino acids. Germline CDR1 and CDR2: DFQATT and SNEGSKA (reference sequence). With V trimmed by 5 bases and J by 5 bases, 6 bases remained unmatched. The CDR3 bases are TGCAGTGCTCAGCGGGAGGGCCCGGAAAACATTCAGTACTTC. Amino acid sequence: CSAQREGPENIQYF.

The chain is built from TRBV11-2 and TRBJ2-1; 8 bases align to TRBD1. Unmatched junction bases numbered 15, after V lost 5 bases and J lost 3 bases. CDR1 and CDR2 from the germline V gene are SGHAT and FQNNGV. CDR3 length equals 18 residues. The CDR3 sequence is CASSNLLDRGPNYNEQFF. The CDR3 coding sequence is TGTGCCAGCAGCAACCTACTCGACAGGGGCCCTAACTACAATGAGCAGTTCTTC.

This chain joins TRBV11-2 and TRBJ2-3; 11 bases agree with TRBD2. Looked up from germline, CDR1 is SGHAT and CDR2 is FQNNGV. CDR3 length: 19 amino acids. The V and J ends lost 3 bases and 2 bases, in that order; junction bases with no gene match: 13. CDR3 amino acids: CASSFPGLTTSGTTDTQYF. The CDR3 nucleotides read TGTGCCAGCAGCTTTCCCGGCCTAACGACTAGCGGGACCACAGATACGCAGTATTTT.

The chain uses TRBV6-1 and TRBJ2-3; perhaps TRBD2 as D (6 bases). Trimming took 4 bases from V and 2 from J, leaving 25 bases between them. CDR1 is MNHNS and CDR2 is SASEGT in the germline V gene. The CDR3 sequence is 19 residues long. CDR3 nucleotide sequence: TGTGCCAGCAGTGGACTATATTATGTGGAGGGACCTATCACAGATACGCAGTATTTT. Translation gives CASSGLYYVEGPITDTQYF.

A few counts support this clonotype. The gene calls are TRBV28 and TRBJ2-7; 11 bases agree with TRBD1. Losses at the gene ends were 5 bases for V and 6 bases for J; bases not matched to a gene: 9. The CDR3 loop spans 15 amino acids. The germline CDR1 and CDR2 sequences are MDHEN and SYDVKM. The CDR3 loop is CASSGPDRGLGEQYF. For the CDR3, the DNA is TGTGCCAGCAGTGGACCGGACAGGGGGCTAGGCGAGCAGTACTTC.

This clonotype was counted between two and nine times. The CDR3: CASSHPPTADYGYTF. As DNA, the CDR3 is TGCGCCAGCAGCCACCCTCCGACAGCCGACTATGGCTACACCTTC. This chain links TRBV4-1 with TRBJ1-2, with a possible D match to TRBD1 (5 bases). Trimming removed 3 bases from V and 3 bases from J, with 14 bases in between. This CDR3 spans 15 amino acids. Germline V gene sequence: CDR1 MGHRA, CDR2 YSYEKL.

This clonotype was seen a handful of times. V usage is TRBV11-2 and J usage is TRBJ2-2, with a weak D call TRBD1 (6 bases). The V gene lost 4 bases and the J gene lost 2 bases, with 14 bases spanning the gap. Germline CDR1 and CDR2: SGHAT and FQNNGV. This CDR3 contains 16 residues. Here the CDR3 reads CASSSTTGRNTGELFF. DNA of the CDR3: TGTGCCAGCAGCTCAACTACAGGGCGCAACACCGGGGAGCTGTTTTTT.